A single sample is the source of the 26 T cell receptor beta chains below, sequenced in a study of T cells expressing NK-cell markers. TCRdb reprocessed the 5' RACE reads; each CDR3 protein has one entry and no DNA is given. This sample contains 150,000 to 200,000 distinct CDR3 sequences. What was sequenced was blood T cells: a sorted CD56 or NKG2C T cell subset, CD4+ or CD8+ T cells, or bulk PBMC T cells (not recorded which). The source is a woman between 18 and 69 years old in good health.

The J gene is TRBJ1-1, the V gene TRBV12-3 or TRBV12-4; there is no DNA to check the TCRdb D call of TRBD1. This CDR3 is built from 15 residues. CDR3 in amino acids: CASSNRGRGNTEAFF.

This chain joins TRBV27 and TRBJ2-7; TCRdb gives TRBD1 as the D gene, but with no DNA this cannot be confirmed. Germline CDR1 MNHEY, CDR2 SMNVEV (reference sequence). The CDR3 extends over 14 amino acids. This CDR3 reads CASSFSGGRGQQYF.

The chain joins TRBV5-1 to TRBJ2-3; the TCRdb call, TRBD2, lacks DNA for checking. The CDR3 has 15 residues. CDR1 is SGHRS and CDR2 is YFSETQ in the germline V gene. CDR3 sequence reads: CASSLWRRTTDTQYF.

V and J are TRBV18 and TRBJ1-1; TCRdb selects TRBD1, and the lack of DNA leaves this call unchecked. The CDR3 extends over 15 amino acids. CDR1 and CDR2 from the germline V gene are KGHSH and LQKENI. The CDR3 reads CASSPQGQGGAEAFF.

This chain links TRBV12-3 or TRBV12-4 with TRBJ1-6; TCRdb gives TRBD1 as the D gene, but with no DNA this cannot be confirmed. This CDR3 has 13 amino acids. The CDR3 sequence is CASRGGYNSPLHF.

The chain uses TRBV5-1 and TRBJ1-1; the D call from TCRdb, TRBD1, cannot be confirmed without DNA. The germline V gene has CDR1 SGHRS and CDR2 YFSETQ. The CDR3 extends over 15 amino acids. CDR3 residues: CASSLGTAMNTEAFF. The full variable domain, in which reference TRBV5-1 and TRBJ1-1 provide the parts outside the CDR3, is KAGVTQTPRYLIKTRGQQVTLSCSPISGHRSVSWYQQTPGQGLQFLFEYFSETQRNKGNFPGRFSGRQFSNSRSEMNVSTLELGDSALYLCASSLGTAMNTEAFFGQGTRLTVV.

The chain uses TRBV7-8 and TRBJ2-7; the TCRdb call, TRBD2, lacks DNA for checking. CDR3 size: 16 residues. Germline CDR1 and CDR2: SGHVS and FQNEAQ. The CDR3 sequence is CASSSHSGRALYEQYF.

The chain recombines TRBV9 with TRBJ1-3; the TRBD1 assignment by TCRdb is unverifiable without DNA. This CDR3 has 17 amino acids. Germline CDR1 and CDR2: SGDLS and YYNGEE. The CDR3 sequence is CASSRTRNIPSGNTIYF. Together with reference TRBV9 and TRBJ1-3, the CDR3 gives the full variable domain: DSGVTQTPKHLITATGQRVTLRCSPRSGDLSVYWYQQSLDQGLQFLIQYYNGEERAKGNILERFSAQQFPDLHSELNLSSLELGDSALYFCASSRTRNIPSGNTIYFGEGSWLTVV.

The chain links TRBV10-3 to TRBJ2-7. The CDR3 has 14 amino acids. Germline values: CDR1 ENHRY, CDR2 SYGVKD. The CDR3 spells CAISDNRASYEQYF.

This rearrangement joins TRBV27 to TRBJ1-6; TCRdb outputs TRBD1, but without DNA this stays unchecked. Per germline, CDR1 MNHEY and CDR2 SMNVEV (reference sequence). The CDR3 loop spans 16 amino acids. The CDR3 loop reads CASSLFSDRVNSPLHF.

CDR3 in amino acids: CASSWELAVQETQYF. The chain combines TRBV5-5 with TRBJ2-5; TCRdb lists TRBD2, though no DNA is available to test this call. Germline V gives CDR1 SGHKS, CDR2 YYEKEE (reference sequence). There are 15 residues in the CDR3. The full variable domain, its missing parts supplied by reference TRBV5-5 and TRBJ2-5, is DAGVTQSPTHLIKTRGQQVTLRCSPISGHKSVSWYQQVLGQGPQFIFQYYEKEERGRGNFPDRFSARQFPNYSSELNVNALLLGDSALYLCASSWELAVQETQYFGPGTRLLVL.

The chain is built from TRBV2 and TRBJ1-6. The CDR3 totals 14 residues. CDR1 is SNHLY, CDR2 FYNNEI, per germline. This chain's CDR3 is CASRTGPLGTPLHF.

The genes are TRBV5-1 and TRBJ2-7; checking the TCRdb D call of TRBD1 is not possible without DNA. This CDR3 spans 14 amino acids. The germline CDR1 and CDR2 sequences are SGHRS and YFSETQ. The CDR3 here is CASSLGAGEMEQYF. The full variable domain, rest sourced from reference TRBV5-1 and TRBJ2-7, is KAGVTQTPRYLIKTRGQQVTLSCSPISGHRSVSWYQQTPGQGLQFLFEYFSETQRNKGNFPGRFSGRQFSNSRSEMNVSTLELGDSALYLCASSLGAGEMEQYFGPGTRLTVT.

J is TRBJ2-2 and V is TRBV15. Germline loops: CDR1 LNHNV, CDR2 YYDKDF (reference sequence). The CDR3 has 13 amino acids. CDR3 in amino acids: CATSARRTGELFF.

The chain joins TRBV6-5 to TRBJ1-2; TCRdb selects TRBD1, and the lack of DNA leaves this call unchecked. Germline V gene data show CDR1 as MNHEY and CDR2 as SVGAGI. CDR3 length: 12 amino acids. CDR3 protein: CASKGQNYGYTF.

The V and J genes are TRBV3-1 and TRBJ1-5; TCRdb designates TRBD1, a call that cannot be tested without DNA. CDR1 and CDR2 (germline): LGHDT, YNNKEL (reference sequence). The length of the CDR3 is 15 residues. The CDR3 loop reads CASSQGTPLNQPQHF.

The chain combines TRBV3-1 with TRBJ2-7; the TCRdb D gene call, TRBD1, has no DNA to confirm it. CDR3 length equals 13 residues. Germline lookup yields CDR1 LGHDT and CDR2 YNNKEL (reference sequence). CDR3 loop: CASSQGQGNEQYF.

The rearrangement joins TRBV20-1 to TRBJ2-1; without DNA, the TCRdb call of TRBD2 cannot be checked. The CDR3 consists of 16 residues. Germline CDR1 is DFQATT and CDR2 is SNEGSKA (reference sequence). The CDR3: CSARELGALRDNEQFF.

The chain couples TRBV7-2 to TRBJ2-7; lacking DNA, the TRBD2 call made by TCRdb goes unchecked. Germline V gene data show CDR1 as SGHTA and CDR2 as FQGNSA. The CDR3 is 14 amino acids. CDR3 sequence reads: CASSLTSGYYEQYF.

The gene calls are TRBV7-2 and TRBJ2-1. Germline V gene data show CDR1 as SGHTA and CDR2 as FQGNSA. The CDR3 covers 14 residues. This CDR3 is CASSIAGSYNEQFF.

This chain links TRBV7-2 with TRBJ1-3; TCRdb picks TRBD1, but there is no DNA to check that call. Germline V gives CDR1 SGHTA, CDR2 FQGNSA. The CDR3 is made up of 15 amino acids. The chain's CDR3 is CASRADSYSGNTIYF.

The J gene is TRBJ2-1, the V gene TRBV12-3 or TRBV12-4; TCRdb lists TRBD1, though no DNA is available to test this call. The CDR3 sequence is 15 residues long. The CDR3 spells CASSLGTGVNNEQFF.

V is TRBV7-2 and J is TRBJ2-1. The germline gives CDR1 SGHTA, CDR2 FQGNSA. This CDR3 region has 14 residues. This chain's CDR3 is CASSKDRSYNEQFF. Based on the CDR3 plus reference TRBV7-2 and TRBJ2-1, the full variable domain is GAGVSQSPSNKVTEKGKDVELRCDPISGHTALYWYRQSLGQGLEFLIYFQGNSAPDKSGLPSDRFSAERTGGSVSTLTIQRTQQEDSAVYLCASSKDRSYNEQFFGPGTRLTVL.

This rearrangement joins TRBV7-2 to TRBJ2-7. Germline lookup yields CDR1 SGHTA and CDR2 FQGNSA. The CDR3 extends over 14 amino acids. The chain's CDR3 is CASRLSSISYEQYF.

The chain recombines TRBV19 with TRBJ1-1. Germline V lookup: CDR1 LNHDA, CDR2 SQIVND (reference sequence). The CDR3 extends over 15 amino acids. CDR3 region: CASSILAAMNTEAFF.

The chain employs TRBV20-1 and TRBJ2-3; TCRdb's D call of TRBD2 is untestable without DNA. Germline CDR1 reads DFQATT; CDR2 reads SNEGSKA (reference sequence). This CDR3 has 16 amino acids. CDR3 sequence: CSATGTSGGVADTQYF.